Listed below are T cell receptor beta chains from one sample, sequenced in a study of blood T cell repertoires in COVID-19. Sequencing was performed with immunoSEQ multiplex PCR; in TCRdb, only in-frame clones are kept and a portion is missing. The sample lists 39,000 or so clones, around 82% occurring once. The sequenced material came from peripheral blood. The receptors come from a middle-aged man with active or convalescent COVID-19. Each CDR3 is given without its conserved first and last residue.

v_call: TRBV27; cdr3_aa: ASSLTPTGAGVEAF
v_call: TRBV19; cdr3_aa: ASSIGSGGLNEQF
v_call: TRBV28; cdr3_aa: ATADGGT
v_call: TRBV18; cdr3_aa: ASSPGGSYGYT
v_call: TRBV5-1; cdr3_aa: ASEGTGGAYTGELF
v_call: TRBV5-1; cdr3_aa: ASSLVGGSSYEQY
v_call: TRBV11-2; cdr3_aa: ASSRGQETQY
v_call: TRBV24-1; cdr3_aa: ATSDVGGTGANVLT
v_call: TRBV23-1; cdr3_aa: ASSQSPRTYNEQF
v_call: TRBV12-3/TRBV12-4; cdr3_aa: ASSRGNVYGYT
v_call: TRBV7-2; cdr3_aa: ASSLVRGNTEAF
v_call: TRBV6-2/TRBV6-3; cdr3_aa: ASSRGLRETQY
v_call: TRBV4-1; cdr3_aa: ASSQVVRGGKGDYGYT
v_call: TRBV4-3; cdr3_aa: ASSQGGQWSYGYT
v_call: TRBV30; cdr3_aa: AWLTPGQSRGYT
v_call: TRBV7-3; cdr3_aa: ASSPQAQGGYT
v_call: TRBV27; cdr3_aa: ASSPLYVPGGPVDTQY
v_call: TRBV6-1; cdr3_aa: ASSVYATEVYEKLF
v_call: TRBV10-2; cdr3_aa: ASSEQRSYEQY
v_call: TRBV11-3; cdr3_aa: ASSSDPSLGRETQY
v_call: TRBV19; cdr3_aa: ASTGGAGIFSNQPQH
v_call: TRBV27; cdr3_aa: ASSPRLAGGSYNEQF
v_call: TRBV28; cdr3_aa: ASSYRFSNEKLF
v_call: TRBV9; cdr3_aa: ASSAGPDSRHEQF
v_call: TRBV19; cdr3_aa: ASSPGGTGNSPLH
v_call: TRBV28; cdr3_aa: ASTQGRYNSPLH
v_call: TRBV7-3; cdr3_aa: ASSLWREGNEQF
v_call: TRBV9; cdr3_aa: ASSVMDRRYTGELF
v_call: TRBV14; cdr3_aa: ASSRNQGRTEAF
v_call: TRBV6-2/TRBV6-3; cdr3_aa: ASSYVGGYT
v_call: TRBV27; cdr3_aa: ASSRSSNQPQH
v_call: TRBV27; cdr3_aa: ASSSLPFTGQPQH
v_call: TRBV27; cdr3_aa: ASSLGRGDVLT
v_call: TRBV30; cdr3_aa: AMNRDGSYEQY
v_call: TRBV9; cdr3_aa: ASSTGLAMGGEQF
v_call: TRBV4-3; cdr3_aa: ASSQGRNNEQY
v_call: TRBV28; cdr3_aa: ASSDRGPSGNTIY
v_call: TRBV28; cdr3_aa: ASSFTRSGNTIY
v_call: TRBV7-2; cdr3_aa: ASSRDNSNQPQH
v_call: TRBV5-4; cdr3_aa: ASSQRSGWGDTQY
v_call: TRBV19; cdr3_aa: ASSARTGRTEAF
v_call: TRBV30; cdr3_aa: AWTSRGAGGHT